This T cell receptor (beta chain) stems from a study of vaccination and CD4 T cells after COVID-19. Study in general: Each convalescent patient was PCR positive for SARS-CoV-2 on nasal swab; roughly nine cases were mild and one severe. The cells in question were stimulated using overlapping spike peptides derived from SARS-CoV-2, HCoV-NL63, HCoV-OC43 and HCoV-229E. Blood was drawn a median around 72 days post second dose, range 14 to 241.

As for this clonotype: No antigen is known for it.

The germline V gene encodes CDR1 KGHSH and CDR2 LQKENI. Trimming pared 4 bases from V and 2 bases from J, leaving 14 bases between. This CDR3 comprises 15 residues. Cultured CD4+ T-cell DNA underwent Oncomine TCR Beta short-read sequencing. One entry per CDR3 protein results from TCRdb running MiXCR on the PCR reads. The sample has under 25,000 distinct CDR3 sequences; 58% are singletons. Treatment indicated: approximately 10-day PBMC culture with coronavirus spike peptide pools or control peptides (ViraFEST assay). Sequences were obtained from CD4+ T cells from blood, cultured in vitro. The V gene is TRBV18, the J gene TRBJ1-1, with a weak D call TRBD1 (6 bases). The TCR sequence derives from a human donor who had recovered from COVID-19. DNA of the CDR3: TGTGCCAGCTCACAAACAGGGCATAGTAACACTGAAGCTTTCTTT. Amino acid sequence: CASSQTGHSNTEAFF.